This T cell receptor beta chain was profiled in a study of shared clonotypes between healthy human individuals (dated by TCRdb to about 2020). Notes on the research overall: Two women and a few men aged 18 to 49 years were included in the cohort. Per donor, three plates each were used for CD4 naive and CD4 memory, two for CD8 naive, and one for CD8 memory. Each donor's leukapheresis produced roughly between about 0.8 and 10 billion PBMCs. To increase sequencing depth and limit assay-specific biases, different laboratories used diverse techniques to prepare libraries and sequence TCR repertoires. The study deeply sequenced blood TCR repertoires of five healthy adults to estimate repertoire size and the extent of clonotype sharing between individuals. The research as a whole found: Naive subsets generally had larger estimated clonotype richness than memory subsets did. Only blood was sampled, and tissue TCR repertoires likely differ from those in blood. Because the study included a small number of donors, the genetic and exposure-history diversity represented was limited. Compared with non-shared clonotypes, the clonotypes found in all four sorted-subset donors had higher generation probabilities. Pairwise subsampling indicated that sequencing depth was expected to affect the degree of clonotype sharing among donors. Approximately 4.8% of naive CD4, 3% to 4% of naive CD8, about 2.5% of memory CD4, and 0.35% to 0.4% of memory CD8 clonotypes were shared across several donors. Rarefaction of sorted-subset datasets indicated incomplete sequencing despite the large sequencing depth.

CD8 naive samples were obtained by positive selection for CCR7 among CD45RO-negative cells, yielding a CD45RA+CCR7+ population from which TemRA cells were excluded. The donors were healthy, HIV-negative adults who had no recently reported acute infections or vaccinations. Only Caucasian adults living in Nashville, Tennessee, USA were represented among the donors. Blood was collected by leukapheresis, and PBMCs were isolated by Ficoll-Histopaque density gradient centrifugation and then cryopreserved in liquid nitrogen vapor phase. Analytical flow cytometry was used to check the purity and quantity of each magnetically sorted T cell population. Genomic DNA was isolated from every sorted fraction and measured by UV absorbance on a Nanodrop 2000c. Using the deep immunoSEQ assay, multiplex PCR amplified TCR CDR3 regions from genomic DNA. Genomic DNA extracted from each cell subset was distributed evenly over all wells of several immunoSEQ 96-well plates, and each plate served as one replicate. For sorted subsets, about 200 ng genomic DNA, equal to tens of thousands of T cell genomes, was loaded into each replicate PCR. Purified libraries were measured with a Qubit 3.0 fluorometer, size-checked on a Bioanalyzer 2100, and measured again with the KAPA Library Quantification kit. Every immunoSEQ 96-well plate was sequenced on a separate single-read 150-cycle Illumina NextSeq 550 flow cell. The authors processed their data as follows. The immunoSEQ output contained only junctional sequences without quality scores, so filtering could not match that applied to full-length reads. Sequences were annotated with PyIR, a Python wrapper for IgBLAST v1.9, using IMGT germline references to assign V/J genes and CDR3. Any read was removed if the V/J assignment was weak (E-value above 1e-6), the CDR3 was missing, or the read contained stop codons, out-of-frame junctions, or ambiguous translated residues. V3J clonotypes were defined as sequences sharing an identical inferred V gene, J gene, and CDR3 amino acid sequence. To compute the percentage overlap between repertoires, the number of shared unique clonotypes was divided by the size of the smaller repertoire. Repertoire richness was assessed with RTK rarefaction, the Chao1 estimator, and Recon v2.1 estimates of unobserved clonotypes. For all TCRbeta clonotypes obtained by the gDNA method from four donors, generation probabilities were computed with OLGA. This immuneACCESS table, as held by TCRdb, lists in-frame sequences with V and J called but not all clones. Of the missing ones, under half trace to an unresolved V gene in checked studies; the others have no known cause. V and J calls and clone size follow that table, whereas D and trimming were derived from the DNA. Across this sample there are hundreds of thousands of clones, with nearly 97% seen only once. Together, the top ten hold 0.085% to 0.11% of the sample.

The CDR3 runs 13 amino acids, cysteine and phenylalanine included. Of the read, only the CDR3 DNA is kept; its 39 bases are in frame from base 1. CDR1 is given as WNHNN and CDR2 as SYGVQD, both from the germline V gene (reference sequence). V gives up 10 bases and J gives up 1 base, and the segment between their germline ends measures 14 bases. Points on this clone: Its antigen remains unidentified. Base qualities are missing; no much larger clone stands one base away.

This clonotype originated in a woman under 40 in good health. Sequencing used naive CD8+ T cells sorted from blood. This specimen's cell subset or site label, interpreted: CD45RA+CCR7+. This chain is built from TRBV10-1 and TRBJ2-7, and the D gene may be TRBD2, 6 bases matching. The nucleotide sequence reads as follows: TGCGCCACTTCGCGGGACGGATCCTACGAGCAGTACTTC. It translates to CATSRDGSYEQYF.